Each of the 22 T cell receptor beta chains below was sequenced from the same sample in a study of cytomegalovirus exposure and HLA in healthy donors. PCR employed 60 Vbeta and 13 Jbeta primers. Clones were read by immunoSEQ multiplex PCR, and TCRdb kept only the in-frame ones, dropping some. This sample carries some 110,000 clones, nearly 15% of them seen once, and the ten largest clones take 0.83%. The sequenced material came from PBMCs. These receptors all stem from a female donor in good health and CMV-seronegative.

This clone was observed a handful of times. The chain has TRBV9 and TRBJ1-4; perhaps TRBD1 as D (5 bases). This CDR3 is built from 15 residues. The V gene's germline CDR1 is SGDLS and CDR2 YYNGEE. The germline V and J ends were trimmed by 4 bases and 0 bases, with 10 bases remaining between them. The CDR3 nucleotides read TGTGCCAGCAGCCCCGCAGGGTCAACTAATGAAAAACTGTTTTTT. It codes for CASSPAGSTNEKLFF.

This clone was observed a few times. The rearrangement joins TRBV5-1 to TRBJ2-2; 8 bases are a match to TRBD1. V lost 0 bases, J lost 4 bases, and 2 bases stayed unmatched. The V gene's germline CDR1 is SGHRS and CDR2 YFSETQ. The CDR3 totals 15 residues. The CDR3 sequence: CASSLAQGATGELFF. In DNA, the CDR3 is TGCGCCAGCAGCTTGGCGCAGGGGGCCACCGGGGAGCTGTTTTTT.

This clone was seen a few times. The chain combines TRBV6-5 with TRBJ2-7; D unclear. Germline V lookup: CDR1 MNHEY, CDR2 SVGAGI. V was shortened by 0 bases and J by 0 bases, with 9 bases between the two germline ends. The CDR3 extends over 15 amino acids. CDR3 region: CASSYSRTASYEQYF. Here the CDR3 DNA reads TGTGCCAGCAGTTACTCGAGAACAGCCTCCTACGAGCAGTACTTC.

This clone occurred a few times. This chain uses TRBV5-1 with TRBJ1-5, with D possibly TRBD1 on 6 matching bases. Germline values: CDR1 SGHRS, CDR2 YFSETQ. There are 17 residues in the CDR3. V lost 1 base, J lost 3 bases, and 17 bases lay in between. Written as DNA, the CDR3 is TGCGCCAGCAGCTTGAGGGACCCCAGGGGATCCAATCAGCCCCAGCATTTT. Amino acid sequence: CASSLRDPRGSNQPQHF.

This clone has just a few counts. This chain uses TRBV19 with TRBJ2-5, with 11 bases fitting TRBD2. The CDR3 is made up of 17 amino acids. The ends lost 4 bases at V and 5 bases at J; junction bases unmatched: 12. Germline assignment: CDR1 LNHDA and CDR2 SQIVND (reference sequence). The CDR3 spells CASSNGVTSGIVETQYF. The CDR3 nucleotides read TGTGCCAGTAGTAACGGTGTGACTAGCGGGATCGTGGAGACCCAGTACTTC.

This rearrangement joins TRBV6-5 to TRBJ1-1; D may be TRBD1 (6 bases). This CDR3 has 14 amino acids. V lost 0 bases and J 6 bases, leaving 11 bases between the germline ends. Germline loops: CDR1 MNHEY, CDR2 SVGAGI. This chain's CDR3 is CASSYSTGLAEAFF. The DNA for the CDR3 is TGTGCCAGCAGTTACTCGACAGGTTTGGCTGAAGCTTTCTTT.

The table lists this clone with a few counts. In nucleotides, the CDR3 is TGCGCCAGCAGCCTATGGACAGGGAGCTCCTACGAGCAGTACTTC. Its protein is CASSLWTGSSYEQYF. The rearrangement links TRBV4-3 to TRBJ2-7; 8 bases fit TRBD1. J lost 0 bases, V lost 4 bases, and 5 bases had no gene match. Germline assignment: CDR1 LGHNA and CDR2 YSLEER. The CDR3 length is 15 residues.

V and J are TRBV5-1 and TRBJ2-2; 10 bases line up with TRBD1. Germline-derived CDR1 and CDR2 are SGHRS and YFSETQ. The V segment lost 2 bases and the J segment 4 bases; nucleotides outside the gene matches: 5. The CDR3 contains 16 residues. CDR3 loop: CASSLAGTGATGELFF. The CDR3 DNA reads as TGCGCCAGCAGCTTAGCCGGGACAGGGGCCACCGGGGAGCTGTTTTTT.

The rearrangement links TRBV18 to TRBJ2-3, with 7 nucleotides matching TRBD1. Germline trimming cut 3 bases from V and 2 bases from J; bases unmatched to any gene: 5. Germline CDR1 is KGHSH and CDR2 is LQKENI. This CDR3 region has 15 residues. The CDR3 is CASSPFGQATDTQYF. The CDR3 DNA sequence: TGTGCCAGCTCACCCTTCGGACAGGCCACAGATACGCAGTATTTT.

This chain links TRBV11-2 with TRBJ2-3, with D unclear. Per the germline V gene, CDR1 is SGHAT and CDR2 is FQNNGV. The CDR3 runs to 15 residues. Trimming removed 1 base from V and 2 bases from J, with 10 bases in between. The CDR3 DNA follows: TGTGCCAGCAGCTTAGGGGCAGCCAACACAGATACGCAGTATTTT. Translation: CASSLGAANTDTQYF. The full variable domain, with the rest looked up from reference TRBV11-2 and TRBJ2-3, is EAGVAQSPRYKIIEKRQSVAFWCNPISGHATLYWYQQILGQGPKLLIQFQNNGVVDDSQLPKDRFSAERLKGVDSTLKIQPAKLEDSAVYLCASSLGAANTDTQYFGPGTRLTVL.

This clone was seen only a few times. The chain has TRBV7-2 and TRBJ2-2; D is perhaps TRBD2 (6 bases). Germline CDR1 and CDR2: SGHTA and FQGNSA. V lost 1 base to trimming and J lost 0 bases, with 9 bases between them. There are 16 residues in the CDR3. CDR3 loop: CASSLEGLSNTGELFF. CDR3 sequence (DNA): TGTGCCAGCAGCTTAGAGGGACTTTCGAACACCGGGGAGCTGTTTTTT.

This sequence joins TRBV5-6 and TRBJ2-5; 11 positions match TRBD2. The CDR3 spans 19 residues. Losses at the gene ends were 3 bases for V and 5 bases for J; bases not matched to a gene: 18. Germline values: CDR1 SGHDT, CDR2 YYEEEE. This CDR3 is CASSSTIQVAGGSRETQYF. The CDR3 DNA sequence: TGTGCCAGCAGCTCCACGATACAGGTAGCGGGGGGGTCCAGGGAGACCCAGTACTTC.

The V gene is TRBV15, the J gene TRBJ2-5, with D maybe TRBD2 (6 bases). Germline V gene data show CDR1 as LNHNV and CDR2 as YYDKDF (reference sequence). V was clipped by 0 bases and J by 5 bases, with 13 bases between them. The CDR3 consists of 15 residues. The CDR3 protein is CATSRDGSGEETQYF. In nucleotides, the CDR3 is TGTGCCACCAGCAGAGATGGGTCGGGGGAGGAGACCCAGTACTTC. The entire variable domain, with the rest obtained from reference TRBV15 and TRBJ2-5, is as follows: DAMVIQNPRYQVTQFGKPVTLSCSQTLNHNVMYWYQQKSSQAPKLLFHYYDKDFNNEADTPDNFQSRRPNTSFCFLDIRSPGLGDTAMYLCATSRDGSGEETQYFGPGTRLLVL.

The table lists this clone with a few counts. The gene calls are TRBV7-2 and TRBJ2-7; TRBD1 agrees at 7 bases. Looked up from germline, CDR1 is SGHTA and CDR2 is FQGNSA. Germline trimming cut 4 bases from V and 2 bases from J; bases unmatched to any gene: 5. The CDR3 covers 14 residues. The CDR3 protein is CASSSRTGPYEQYF. The CDR3 bases are TGTGCCAGCAGCTCGCGGACAGGCCCCTACGAGCAGTACTTC.

This clone was recorded a few times. The chain carries TRBV7-3 and TRBJ2-2; TRBD1 is a possible D gene (6 bases). CDR3 size: 13 residues. Germline CDR1 and CDR2: SGHTA and FQGTGA. Trimming stripped 5 bases from V and 8 bases from J, with 12 bases between. CDR3 loop: CASSVRGWGELFF. In DNA, the CDR3 is TGTGCCAGCAGCGTCAGGGGTTGGGGGGAGCTGTTTTTT. Full variable domain (missing parts from reference TRBV7-3 and TRBJ2-2): GAGVSQTPSNKVTEKGKYVELRCDPISGHTALYWYRQSLGQGPEFLIYFQGTGAADDSGLPNDRFFAVRPEGSVSTLKIQRTERGDSAVYLCASSVRGWGELFFGEGSRLTVL.

In DNA, the CDR3 is TGTGCCAGCAGAATAGCGGCCTCCTACAATGAGCAGTTCTTC. It translates to CASRIAASYNEQFF. The V gene is TRBV6-4, the J gene TRBJ2-1, with D tentatively TRBD2 (6 bases). The CDR3 runs 14 residues. Germline CDR1 and CDR2: MRHNA and SNTAGT. V lost 6 bases and J 0 bases, leaving 9 bases between the germline ends.

This clone was detected only a few times. This chain links TRBV2 with TRBJ2-3; D is possibly TRBD2 (5 bases). The germline gives CDR1 SNHLY, CDR2 FYNNEI. Trimming pared 6 bases from V and 9 bases from J, leaving 13 bases between. The CDR3 runs to 12 residues. CDR3 residues: CASSQRADTQYF. CDR3 nucleotide sequence: TGTGCCAGCAGCCAAAGAGCGGACACGCAGTATTTT.

V gene TRBV7-2 combines with J gene TRBJ1-2; weak D call: TRBD1 (5 bases). Looked up from germline, CDR1 is SGHTA and CDR2 is FQGNSA. The V end was cut by 2 bases, the J end by 3 bases, with 10 bases between. The CDR3 extends over 14 amino acids. The CDR3 reads CASSLFRADYGYTF. CDR3 nucleotide sequence: TGTGCCAGCAGCTTATTCAGGGCGGACTATGGCTACACCTTC.

The chain carries TRBV18 and TRBJ1-5; 11 bases line up with TRBD1. V lost 6 bases, J lost 7 bases, and 17 bases stayed unmatched. Per the germline V gene, CDR1 is KGHSH and CDR2 is LQKENI. This CDR3 contains 18 residues. The CDR3 bases are TGTGCCAGCTCTCCGAACTACCCCGGGACAGGGGGGGAACAGCCCCAGCATTTT. Translated, it gives CASSPNYPGTGGEQPQHF.

J is TRBJ2-5 and V is TRBV28; D uncertain. Germline CDR1 and CDR2: MDHEN and SYDVKM. V lost 5 bases and J 2 bases, leaving 15 bases between the germline ends. This CDR3 region has 15 residues. The CDR3 region has the DNA TGTGCCAGCAGTCGAGACCAGGCGTCACAAGAGACCCAGTACTTC. It is translated as CASSRDQASQETQYF.

This clone appeared a few times. The J gene is TRBJ2-3, the V gene TRBV7-2, with 7 nucleotides matching TRBD2. CDR3 length: 13 amino acids. With 5 bases clipped from V and 5 bases from J, the junction kept 4 bases outside the gene matches. Germline V gene data show CDR1 as SGHTA and CDR2 as FQGNSA. The CDR3 spells CASSQIAGDTQYF. For the CDR3, the DNA is TGTGCCAGCAGCCAAATAGCGGGAGATACGCAGTATTTT.

The J gene is TRBJ1-5, the V gene TRBV30; D is uncertain. The germline V gene has CDR1 GTSNPN and CDR2 SVGIG (reference sequence). CDR3 length: 13 residues. Trimming removed 0 bases from V and 2 bases from J, with 5 bases in between. The CDR3 DNA follows: TGTGCCTGGAGTGTTTCCGGCAATCAGCCCCAGCATTTT. The encoded protein is CAWSVSGNQPQHF. Supplemented by reference TRBV30 and TRBJ1-5, the full variable domain reads SQTIHQWPATLVQPVGSPLSLECTVEGTSNPNLYWYRQAAGRGLQLLFYSVGIGQISSEVPQNLSASRPQDRQFILSSKKLLLSDSGFYLCAWSVSGNQPQHFGDGTRLSIL.